These 15 T cell receptor beta chains were sequenced from one sample in a study of T cell repertoires in cytomegalovirus infection. TCRdb reanalysed the reads using MiXCR and keeps one entry per CDR3 protein. The sample holds about 100,000 distinct CDR3 sequences, 15% to 20% seen once. The sequenced sample was PBMCs. These receptors all stem from a human donor in good health (CMV status not recorded). Some clones in this sample may be carry-over from other donors' samples.

The chain recombines TRBV28 with TRBJ1-2; weak D call: TRBD1 (6 bases). V lost 2 bases to trimming and J lost 3 bases, with 13 bases between them. Per the germline V gene, CDR1 is MDHEN and CDR2 is SYDVKM. The CDR3 contains 15 residues. This chain's CDR3 is CASSLDMGADYGYTF. CDR3 DNA: TGTGCCAGCAGTTTAGATATGGGGGCAGACTATGGCTACACCTTC.

This clonotype has a handful of counts. The CDR3 region has the DNA TGTGCCAGCAGCTTAACGGGGCCGGGTTCAGAGACCCAGTACTTC. Translation: CASSLTGPGSETQYF. The V gene is TRBV7-3, the J gene TRBJ2-5; a weak D match, TRBD1 (5 bases). Germline V gene lookup returns CDR1 SGHTA and CDR2 FQGTGA. The V gene lost 0 bases and the J gene lost 4 bases, with 12 bases spanning the gap. The CDR3 is 15 residues long.

This clonotype was picked up many times. The rearrangement joins TRBV19 to TRBJ1-2; TRBD1 matches at 7 bases. Germline loops: CDR1 LNHDA, CDR2 SQIVND (reference sequence). Trimming at V came to 5 bases and at J to 0 bases, leaving 6 bases not matched to a gene. This CDR3 spans 15 amino acids. The CDR3 here is CASSAWDSSNYGYTF. DNA of the CDR3: TGTGCCAGTAGTGCCTGGGACAGCTCTAACTATGGCTACACCTTC.

The CDR3 here is CASRDRPARETQYF. CDR3 bases: TGTGCCAGCAGAGATCGGCCAGCAAGGGAGACCCAGTACTTC. This chain connects TRBV6-2 or TRBV6-3 to TRBJ2-5, with no clear D. CDR1 is MNHEY, CDR2 SVGEGT, per germline. This CDR3 has 14 amino acids. Trimming removed 6 bases at V and 5 bases at J, with 16 bases between.

The chain couples TRBV20-1 to TRBJ2-7; 9 bases line up with TRBD1. V lost 6 bases to trimming and J lost 5 bases; unmatched junction nucleotides: 5. Germline-derived CDR1 and CDR2 are DFQATT and SNEGSKA (reference sequence). The CDR3 covers 12 residues. This CDR3 reads CSARTGVHEQYF. DNA for the CDR3: TGCAGTGCGAGGACAGGGGTCCACGAGCAGTACTTC.

V gene TRBV20-1 combines with J gene TRBJ1-2; 7 bases are a match to TRBD1. This CDR3 region has 16 residues. Trimming at V came to 0 bases and at J to 1 base, leaving 8 bases not matched to a gene. From germline, CDR1 is DFQATT and CDR2 SNEGSKA (reference sequence). CDR3 region: CSAREPTGAHNYGYTF. The CDR3, as DNA: TGCAGTGCTAGAGAGCCAACAGGGGCACATAACTATGGCTACACCTTC.

This clonotype was counted at least ten times. The J gene is TRBJ2-3, the V gene TRBV7-8; TRBD1 might be the D (6 bases). The CDR3 totals 20 residues. Germline lookup yields CDR1 SGHVS and CDR2 FQNEAQ. Trimming took off 6 bases at V and 3 bases at J, with 31 bases between the two ends. The CDR3 DNA reads TGTGCCAGCAGACGCGGGCCCTTTTTGTTGGGGACACCACCAACAGATACGCAGTATTTT. Its protein product is CASRRGPFLLGTPPTDTQYF.

The V call is TRBV7-2, the J call TRBJ1-2, with TRBD1 matching 7 bases. The J segment lost 11 bases and the V segment lost 3 bases, leaving 12 bases of the junction unmatched. Germline V gene data show CDR1 as SGHTA and CDR2 as FQGNSA. The CDR3 covers 14 residues. The CDR3 bases are TGTGCCAGCAGCTTTTCCTCAGGGGGAGAAAAGTACACCTTC. Residues: CASSFSSGGEKYTF.

The chain links TRBV12-3 or TRBV12-4 to TRBJ2-3; no firm D call. The ends were cut back, 7 bases at V and 2 bases at J, with 13 bases in the middle. This CDR3 has 14 amino acids. CDR3 protein: CASTNPFLTDTQYF. The CDR3 nucleotides are TGTGCCAGCACAAACCCCTTCCTCACAGATACGCAGTATTTT.

The table lists this clonotype with many counts. Written as DNA, the CDR3 is TGTGCCAGCAGCAACGGCGTTGGCTACACCTTC. Its translation is CASSNGVGYTF. J is TRBJ1-2 and V is TRBV7-2; D remains ambiguous. The CDR3 spans 11 residues. Germline values: CDR1 SGHTA, CDR2 FQGNSA. V gave up 5 bases and J gave up 7 bases, with 8 bases separating them.

The rearrangement uses TRBV3-1 and TRBJ2-1; 8 positions agree with TRBD2. V gave up 1 base and J gave up 10 bases; unmatched junction bases: 3. The CDR3 sequence is 13 residues long. Germline assignment: CDR1 LGHDT and CDR2 YNNKEL (reference sequence). The CDR3 nucleotides read TGTGCCAGCAGCCAAGGACTAGCGAACGAGCAGTTCTTC. Protein product: CASSQGLANEQFF.

This clonotype has just a few counts. This chain links TRBV15 with TRBJ2-7; D unresolved. The CDR3 runs to 11 residues. Trimming cost V 4 bases and J 3 bases, with 4 bases left between them. Germline CDR1 and CDR2: LNHNV and YYDKDF (reference sequence). The CDR3 loop is CATSINYEQYF. CDR3 in DNA: TGTGCCACCAGCATAAACTACGAGCAGTACTTC.

V is TRBV7-9 and J is TRBJ1-1, with D hard to call. The CDR3 has 14 amino acids. The germline gives CDR1 SEHNR, CDR2 FQNEAQ (reference sequence). Trimming stripped 5 bases from V and 5 bases from J, with 15 bases between. The CDR3 loop reads CASSRKGRLTEAFF. The CDR3 DNA sequence: TGTGCCAGCAGCCGAAAGGGTCGACTAACTGAAGCTTTCTTT.

The V and J genes are TRBV5-4 and TRBJ2-3, with 9 bases lining up with TRBD1. Per the germline V gene, CDR1 is SGHNT and CDR2 is YYREEE (reference sequence). The J segment lost 4 bases and the V segment lost 4 bases, leaving 7 bases of the junction unmatched. This CDR3 is built from 15 residues. The CDR3 bases are TGTGCCAGCAGCCCCATGAGGGACAGGGCAGATACGCAGTATTTT. Protein product: CASSPMRDRADTQYF.

This clonotype was seen many times. The V call is TRBV7-2, the J call TRBJ2-5, with D possibly TRBD2 on 5 matching bases. The V gene's germline CDR1 is SGHTA and CDR2 FQGNSA. Between the trimmed V and J ends, which lost 6 bases and 2 bases, there was a span of 16 bases. The CDR3 length is 15 residues. The CDR3 nucleotides are TGTGCCAGCAGTTTCGTACGAGGGCTTCAAGAGACCCAGTACTTC. Translating gives CASSFVRGLQETQYF. Based on the CDR3 plus reference TRBV7-2 and TRBJ2-5, the full variable domain is GAGVSQSPSNKVTEKGKDVELRCDPISGHTALYWYRQSLGQGLEFLIYFQGNSAPDKSGLPSDRFSAERTGGSVSTLTIQRTQQEDSAVYLCASSFVRGLQETQYFGPGTRLLVL.